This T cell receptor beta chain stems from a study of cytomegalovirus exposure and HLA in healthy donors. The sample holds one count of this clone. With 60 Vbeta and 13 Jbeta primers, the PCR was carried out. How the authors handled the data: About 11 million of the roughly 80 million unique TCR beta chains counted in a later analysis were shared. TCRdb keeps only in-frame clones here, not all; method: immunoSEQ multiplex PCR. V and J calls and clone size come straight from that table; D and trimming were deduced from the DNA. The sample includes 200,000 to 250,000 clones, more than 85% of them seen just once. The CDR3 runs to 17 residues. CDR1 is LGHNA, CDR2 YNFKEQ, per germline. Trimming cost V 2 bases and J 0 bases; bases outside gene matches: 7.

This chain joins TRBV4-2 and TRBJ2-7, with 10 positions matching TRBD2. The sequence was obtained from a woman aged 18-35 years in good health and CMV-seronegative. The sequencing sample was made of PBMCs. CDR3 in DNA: TGTGCCAGCAGCCAACCTAGCGGGGGTTCTAGCTCCTACGAGCAGTACTTC. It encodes CASSQPSGGSSSYEQYF.